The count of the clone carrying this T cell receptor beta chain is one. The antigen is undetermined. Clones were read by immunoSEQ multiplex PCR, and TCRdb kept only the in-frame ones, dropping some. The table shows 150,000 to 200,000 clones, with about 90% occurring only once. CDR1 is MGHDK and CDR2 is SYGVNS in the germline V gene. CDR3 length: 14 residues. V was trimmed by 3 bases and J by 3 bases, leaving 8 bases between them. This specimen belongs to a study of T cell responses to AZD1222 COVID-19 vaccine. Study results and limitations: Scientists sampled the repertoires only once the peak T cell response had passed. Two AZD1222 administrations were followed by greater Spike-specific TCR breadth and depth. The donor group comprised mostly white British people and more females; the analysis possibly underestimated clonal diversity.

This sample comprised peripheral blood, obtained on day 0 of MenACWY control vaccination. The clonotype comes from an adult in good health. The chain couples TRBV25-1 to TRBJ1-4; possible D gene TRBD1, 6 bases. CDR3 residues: CASSDRGANEKLFF. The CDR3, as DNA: TGTGCCAGCAGTGATAGGGGGGCTAATGAAAAACTGTTTTTT.